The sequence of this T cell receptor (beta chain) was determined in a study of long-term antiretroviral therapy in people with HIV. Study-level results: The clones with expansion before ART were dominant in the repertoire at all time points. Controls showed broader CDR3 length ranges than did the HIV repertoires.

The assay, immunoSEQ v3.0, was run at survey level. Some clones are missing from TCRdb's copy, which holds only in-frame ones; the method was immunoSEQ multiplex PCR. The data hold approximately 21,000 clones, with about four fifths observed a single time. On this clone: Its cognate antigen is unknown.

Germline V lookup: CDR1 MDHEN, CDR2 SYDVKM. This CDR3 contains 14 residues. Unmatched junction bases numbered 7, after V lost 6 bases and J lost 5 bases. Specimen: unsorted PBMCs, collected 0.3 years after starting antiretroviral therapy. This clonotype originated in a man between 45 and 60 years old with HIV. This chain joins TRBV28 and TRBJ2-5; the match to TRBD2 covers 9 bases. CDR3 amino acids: CASRIAGARETQYF. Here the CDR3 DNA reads TGTGCCAGCAGGATAGCGGGAGCGAGGGAGACCCAGTACTTC. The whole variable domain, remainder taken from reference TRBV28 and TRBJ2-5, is DVKVTQSSRYLVKRTGEKVFLECVQDMDHENMFWYRQDPGLGLRLIYFSYDVKMKEKGDIPEGYSVSREKKERFSLILESASTNQTSMYLCASRIAGARETQYFGPGTRLLVL.